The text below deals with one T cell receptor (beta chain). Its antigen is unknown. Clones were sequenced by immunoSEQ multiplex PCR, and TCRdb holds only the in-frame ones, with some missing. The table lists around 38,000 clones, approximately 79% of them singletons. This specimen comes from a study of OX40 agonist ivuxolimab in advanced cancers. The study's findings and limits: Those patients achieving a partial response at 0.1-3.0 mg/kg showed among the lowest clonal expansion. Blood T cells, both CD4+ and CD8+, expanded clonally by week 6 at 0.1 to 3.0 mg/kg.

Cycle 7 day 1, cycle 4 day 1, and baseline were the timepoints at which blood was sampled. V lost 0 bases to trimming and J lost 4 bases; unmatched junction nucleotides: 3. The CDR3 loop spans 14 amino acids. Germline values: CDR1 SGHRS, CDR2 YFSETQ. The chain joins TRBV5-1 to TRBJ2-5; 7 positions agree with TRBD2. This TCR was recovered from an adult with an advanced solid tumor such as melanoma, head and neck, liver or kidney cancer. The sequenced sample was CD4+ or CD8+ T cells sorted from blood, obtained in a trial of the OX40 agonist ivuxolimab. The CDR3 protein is CASSLAAGAETQYF. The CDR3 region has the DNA TGCGCCAGCAGCTTGGCGGCGGGAGCAGAGACCCAGTACTTC.